One T cell receptor (beta chain) is described in this entry. Its target is not known. Germline assignment: CDR1 SQVTM and CDR2 ANQGSEA. The CDR3 length is 13 residues. V was clipped by 8 bases and J by 7 bases; unmatched bases: 13. The sample comes from a study of shared clonotypes between healthy human individuals. Regarding the study as a whole: Naive subsets tended to show greater estimated richness than memory subsets.

Sorted-subset replicate PCR reactions were performed with about 210 ng DNA, corresponding to 25,000 to 35,000 T cell genomes. Sequenced by immunoSEQ multiplex PCR; TCRdb stores in-frame clones only, minus some. The data hold about 2.5 million clones, with 92% observed a single time. Sequenced input: naive CD4+ T cells from PBMCs. Described subset: CD45RA+ positively selected. The chain joins TRBV29-1 to TRBJ2-7; 8 bases agree with TRBD1. This clonotype was sampled from a man in his late teens or twenties in good health. Some clones in this sample may be carry-over from other donors' samples. The CDR3 region has the DNA TGCAGCACGACCGGGACAGGTGGTATAGAGCAGTACTTC. As protein: CSTTGTGGIEQYF.